This T cell receptor (beta chain) stems from a study of T cell repertoires in cytomegalovirus infection. Study-wide findings and caveats: The response measured ex vivo was dominated by TCR beta clonotypes (HLA-C-restricted and CMV-specific).

About this clonotype itself: Its antigen is not identified.

In TCRdb, the reads were re-called with MiXCR into one record per CDR3 protein. The sample comprises 90,000 to 110,000 distinct CDR3 sequences, around 29% of which are singletons, and roughly 81% rests with the top ten. The CDR3 length is 12 residues. The germline V gene has CDR1 SGHNT and CDR2 YENEEA. V lost 1 base and J 10 bases, leaving 7 bases between the germline ends. The material sequenced was CD8+ T cells from cultured PBMCs, taken from culture after CMV antigen stimulation. This TCR came from a human donor in good health (CMV status not recorded). Some clones in this sample may be carry-over from other donors' samples. This chain uses TRBV11-3 with TRBJ2-2, with D possibly matching TRBD1 (5 bases). The CDR3 here is CASSLGGAELFF. CDR3 nucleotide sequence: TGTGCCAGCAGCTTAGGGGGCGCGGAGCTGTTTTTT. The variable domain in full, with the rest retrieved from reference TRBV11-3 and TRBJ2-2, is EAGVVQSPRYKIIEKKQPVAFWCNPISGHNTLYWYLQNLGQGPELLIRYENEEAVDDSQLPKDRFSAERLKGVDSTLKIQPAELGDSAVYLCASSLGGAELFFGEGSRLTVL.